The 4 T cell receptor beta chains reported below all come from one sample, sequenced in a study of regulatory T cells in long-lasting Graves disease. Arm-PCR of CDR3 regions with iRepertoire HTBI primers generated TCR beta libraries. One entry per CDR3 protein results from TCRdb running MiXCR on the multiplex PCR reads. The table lists hundreds of thousands of distinct CDR3 sequences, about 16% of them singletons. The time point: newly diagnosed GD, antithyroid drugs for less than 3 months. With RNA extracted from PBMCs as input, the TCR library was made. The same data also contributed to another study, on T cells in Graves' hyperthyroidism and ophthalmopathy.

This material consisted of peripheral blood mononuclear cells (PBMCs), taken at new diagnosis, from a patient treated with antithyroid drugs. The source is a young man with Graves disease.

The gene calls are TRBV5-4 and TRBJ2-7; tentatively, D is TRBD2 (6 bases). Trimming took off 4 bases at V and 2 bases at J, with 13 bases between the two ends. Germline CDR1 SGHNT, CDR2 YYREEE (reference sequence). CDR3 length equals 14 residues. The chain's CDR3 is CASSGDSGPYEQYF. CDR3 sequence (DNA): TGTGCCAGCAGCGGGGACTCTGGCCCCTACGAGCAGTACTTC.

This clonotype showed up just a few times. The chain is built from TRBV20-1 and TRBJ1-2, with D maybe TRBD1 (5 bases). The CDR3 covers 13 residues. Germline CDR1 is DFQATT and CDR2 is SNEGSKA (reference sequence). Trimming cost V 2 bases and J 4 bases, with 11 bases left between them. CDR3 coding DNA: TGCAGTGCTAGAACAGGATCACGCTATGGCTACACCTTC. Translation: CSARTGSRYGYTF.

This clonotype was detected ten times or more. V is TRBV28 and J is TRBJ1-1, with D unresolved. Germline V gene sequence: CDR1 MDHEN, CDR2 SYDVKM. The CDR3 contains 12 residues. V was trimmed by 3 bases and J by 5 bases, leaving 7 bases between them. CDR3 sequence reads: CASSFVSTEAFF. CDR3 in DNA: TGTGCCAGCAGTTTCGTGTCTACTGAAGCTTTCTTT.

This clonotype has at least ten counts. V is TRBV20-1 and J is TRBJ2-7; tentative D call: TRBD2 (6 bases). The CDR3 has 12 residues. CDR1 is DFQATT and CDR2 is SNEGSKA in the germline V gene (reference sequence). The V and J ends lost 3 bases and 4 bases respectively, with 10 bases between them. The CDR3 DNA reads as TGCAGTGCTAGTGACGGAGGGTACGAGCAGTACTTC. Its protein product is CSASDGGYEQYF.